This TCR beta chain derives from a study of blood T cell repertoires in COVID-19 (dated by TCRdb to the early 2020s). For context, the study as a whole: Samples covering the acute and convalescent phases of COVID-19 were provided by collaborators in the United States, Italy and Spain. The prospective study material was composed of cDNA or gDNA derived from T cells, B-cell-depleted T cells, or PBMCs. Deeply sampled blood TCRbeta repertoires from subjects exposed to, actively infected with, or recovered from COVID-19 were included in the dataset. The repertoires were released in a freely available public database meant as a resource for research on the immune response to SARS-CoV-2. Samples came from the ongoing ImmuneRACE study (first 160 participants) plus 1,254 subjects from 6 global collaborators. Sample metadata almost always included a de-identified subject ID, COVID-19 status, age in years and sex. Where available, HLA class I and class II types were obtained from metadata supplied by the sample provider rather than from assay-based typing. Summary of the overall study and its limitations: How much clinical and demographic metadata was included differed by source and by participant, and the metadata was provided uncurated.

The immunoSEQ Assay, a bias-controlled multiplex PCR, was used to amplify TCRbeta CDR3 regions from genomic DNA. Turning to the authors' computational methods: The number of nucleated cells in each sample was estimated from the amplification of reference gene primers within the assay. To quantify the absolute abundance of each unique TCRbeta CDR3 rearrangement, sequence reads were collapsed and filtered. For each sample, productive Simpson clonality was calculated as the square root of Simpson's diversity index over productive rearrangements. TCRdb holds this immuneACCESS table with in-frame rearrangements only. Some clones are missing; in checked studies, unresolved V genes explain under half, and the rest has no known cause. V, J and clone size were drawn from that table, and D and trimming were deduced from the DNA. The sample includes 100,000 to 150,000 clones, with 65% to 90% observed a single time. The ten largest clones add up to almost 8.5% of the sample.

Spanning cysteine to phenylalanine, the CDR3 consists of 15 amino acids. The sequence is cut down to CDR3 DNA, 45 bases in frame from base 1. CDR1 and CDR2, looked up from the germline V gene, are MNHNS and SASEGT. Trimming at the junction amounts to 2 bases on V and 3 bases on J, and the germline ends lie 13 bases apart. The collaborating institutions used their own protocols to collect whole blood in K2EDTA tubes. For TCRbeta analysis, collaborator samples were shipped as frozen whole blood, as isolated PBMCs, or as DNA extracted from either sample type. Notes on this clone: The clone's antigen remains unknown. Base qualities are not provided; no much larger clone lies one nucleotide away.

The receptor was derived from a woman in her sixties or seventies with active or convalescent COVID-19. The sample consisted of peripheral blood. The sequence is built from TRBV6-1 and TRBJ1-1; too little of a D gene remains to name it. DNA sequence: TGTGCCAGCAGTGAACAGCCCGTTGGGCACACTGAAGCTTTCTTT. This encodes CASSEQPVGHTEAFF.